The rows below give T cell receptor beta chains drawn from one sample of a study of blood T cells in healthy people across ages. TCRdb reanalysed the 5' RACE reads using MiXCR and keeps one entry per CDR3 protein. The profile shows around 580,000 distinct CDR3 sequences, around half of them singletons. Material: blood. Every receptor here comes from an elderly man in good health. Each CDR3 is given with its conserved first and last residue. The order of the fields is J gene, clone size, CDR3 length, V gene, D gene, CDR3 protein, CDR3 DNA. D genes are given only for firm matches. Not every row has a clone size; where given, it reads once, few, many or a size class.

TRBJ2-7,-,15,TRBV4-1,-,CASSSAGALQETQYF,TGCGCCAGCAGCAGCGCGGGGGCTCTACAAGAGACTCAGTACTTC
TRBJ2-3,-,16,TRBV7-9,TRBD2,CASSLTSGPNTDTQYF,TGTGCCAGCAGCCTCACTAGCGGCCCGAATACAGATACGCAGTATTTT
TRBJ2-4,-,18,TRBV5-6,TRBD2,CASSLVASGGWAKNIQYF,TGTGCCAGCAGCTTGGTGGCTAGCGGGGGCTGGGCCAAAAACATTCAGTACTTC
TRBJ1-2,few,11,TRBV20-1,-,CSVQGTYGYTF,TGCAGTGTCCAGGGGACCTATGGCTACACCTTC
TRBJ2-1,-,15,TRBV27,-,CASSWTQAPYNEQFF,TGTGCCAGCAGTTGGACCCAGGCACCTTACAATGAGCAGTTCTTC
TRBJ2-5,-,15,TRBV9,TRBD1,CASSVDRGIYETQYF,TGTGCCAGCAGCGTCGACAGGGGGATCTACGAGACCCAGTACTTC
TRBJ1-6,-,14,TRBV9,-,CASSVATANSPLHF,TGTGCCAGCAGCGTAGCTACGGCGAATTCACCCCTCCACTTT
TRBJ1-1,few,14,TRBV20-1,-,CSARVTGKNTEAFF,TGCAGTGCTAGGGTCACAGGGAAGAACACTGAAGCTTTCTTT
TRBJ2-7,-,16,TRBV20-1,-,CSARVSSTRGYNEQYF,TGCAGTGCTAGAGTGTCAAGTACCAGGGGATACAATGAGCAGTACTTC
TRBJ2-1,few,16,TRBV20-1,-,CSAILGVQSSYNEQFF,TGCAGTGCGATTCTCGGGGTTCAAAGCTCCTACAATGAGCAGTTCTTC
TRBJ2-5,-,15,TRBV6-2/TRBV6-3,TRBD2,CASRDASGGKETQYF,TGTGCCAGCAGAGACGCTAGCGGGGGGAAGGAGACCCAGTACTTC
TRBJ2-7,few,13,TRBV7-9,-,CASSLGFRGQQYF,TGTGCCAGCAGCTTAGGCTTTCGGGGACAGCAGTACTTC
TRBJ2-3,-,20,TRBV6-2/TRBV6-3,TRBD1,CASSYPRTGGRKRSTDTQYF,TGTGCCAGCAGTTACCCCCGGACAGGGGGCCGCAAGAGATCCACAGATACGCAGTATTTT
TRBJ2-1,-,11,TRBV20-1,-,CSAPVHLEQFF,TGCAGTGCCCCGGTTCATCTAGAGCAGTTCTTC
TRBJ1-5,-,17,TRBV6-2/TRBV6-3,-,CASRPLRDPLRHQPQHF,TGTGCCAGCAGACCCCTCCGGGACCCACTCCGGCATCAGCCCCAGCATTTT